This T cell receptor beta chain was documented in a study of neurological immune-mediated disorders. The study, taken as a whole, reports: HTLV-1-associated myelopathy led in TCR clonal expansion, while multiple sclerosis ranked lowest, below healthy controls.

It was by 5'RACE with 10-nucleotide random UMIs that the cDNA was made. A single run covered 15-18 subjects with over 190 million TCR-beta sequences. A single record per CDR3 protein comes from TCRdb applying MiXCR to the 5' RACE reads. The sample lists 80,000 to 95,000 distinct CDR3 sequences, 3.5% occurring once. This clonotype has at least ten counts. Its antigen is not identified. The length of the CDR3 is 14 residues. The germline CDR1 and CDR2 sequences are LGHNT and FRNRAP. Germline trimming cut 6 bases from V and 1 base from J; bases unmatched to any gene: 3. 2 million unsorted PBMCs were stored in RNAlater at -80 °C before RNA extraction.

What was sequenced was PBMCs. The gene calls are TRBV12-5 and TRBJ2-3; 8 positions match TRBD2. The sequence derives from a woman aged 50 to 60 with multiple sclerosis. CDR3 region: CASGQAGGTDTQYF. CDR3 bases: TGTGCTAGTGGCCAAGCGGGAGGCACAGATACGCAGTATTTT.